A selection of T cell receptor beta chains follows, all from one sample in a study of blood T cells in healthy people across ages. Using its own MiXCR run on the 5' RACE reads, TCRdb lists one record per CDR3 protein. The table records fewer than 700,000 distinct CDR3 sequences, more than 45% of them present only once. The source material was blood. The receptors shown here come from a man aged 80 or over in good health. Both conserved end residues are part of each CDR3. Fields, in order: V gene, J gene, CDR3 protein.

>TRBV29-1|TRBJ2-3
CSVEGLAESTDTQYF
>TRBV27|TRBJ2-3
CASSLELAGGTDTQYF
>TRBV7-9|TRBJ1-2
CASSAGQGATNGYTF
>TRBV30|TRBJ2-5
CAWSVVGVGPRRETQYF
>TRBV7-9|TRBJ2-3
CASSLLTSGDHTDTQYF
>TRBV4-1|TRBJ1-5
CASSPTGQGFEPQHF
>TRBV7-9|TRBJ2-7
CASSPGTGQTYEQYF
>TRBV20-1|TRBJ1-6
CSARDRSKSSYNSPLHF
>TRBV4-2|TRBJ2-1
CASSQASLNYEQFF
>TRBV29-1|TRBJ1-4
CSVAPTGGAEKLFF
>TRBV21-1|TRBJ2-1
CASSSSGTPLFNEQFF
>TRBV6-5|TRBJ1-2
CASSDSNSYGYTF
>TRBV20-1|-
CSARVVRGLAGGPKETQYF
>TRBV9|TRBJ2-1
CASSVVDRSSGGAEQFF
>TRBV14|TRBJ2-2
CASSQHSTGELFF
>TRBV14|TRBJ1-1
CASSQDRTNTEAFF
>TRBV7-2|TRBJ1-6
CASSSRGSSPLHF
>TRBV6-6|TRBJ2-4
CASRSLGTGVLGEQYF
>TRBV5-1|TRBJ1-1
CASSLRTASNTEAFF
>TRBV6-2/TRBV6-3|TRBJ2-1
CASSYGGLATGGGNEQFF
>TRBV29-1|TRBJ2-5
CSVGRGAREETQYF
>TRBV7-2|TRBJ2-4
CASSLAGREQYF
>TRBV6-6|TRBJ1-1
CASSYSSGETEAFF
>TRBV7-2|TRBJ2-5
CASTPDGEQETQYF
>TRBV14|TRBJ2-3
CASSQNGDTQYF
>TRBV4-2|TRBJ2-5
CASSQDLGQGNQETQYF
>TRBV6-2/TRBV6-3|-
CASRRAALSYEQYF
>TRBV5-4|TRBJ2-3
CASSSLGSSFTDTQYF
>TRBV20-1|TRBJ2-7
CSARGTSRHEQYF
>TRBV5-6|-
CASSFRAKNIQYF
>TRBV5-1|TRBJ1-1
CASSLTGRRAEAFF